Listed here is a single T cell receptor beta chain. Many counts were recorded for this clonotype. Its antigen is not yet known. Base-call qualities are not available, and no considerably larger clone is one nucleotide away. This was a case-control study nested in a cohort of healthcare workers in London, UK, who had nasopharyngeal swab PCR tests and blood samples taken every week. Healthcare workers were enrolled in the week of the UK lockdown, from 23 to 31 March 2020, and were followed every week for up to roughly 16 weeks. The entry originates in a study of early T cells in non-severe SARS-CoV-2 infection (dated by TCRdb to the early 2020s). Looking at the study overall: Because TCR sequencing relied on bulk RNA taken from unsorted whole blood, pairing of alpha and beta chains was not possible. Study-wide findings and limitations: Matching against VDJdb was skewed toward anti-spike CD8 responses, likely underestimated virus-specific expansions, and missed private and CD4 specificities.

Libraries were built with 5' RACE. These reads were obtained on a NextSeq 500. The TCR library protocol attached unique molecular identifiers to individual cDNA molecules to correct for sequencing error and PCR bias. Both TCR alpha and beta chains were sequenced, and tight co-correlation was observed between alpha and beta sequence abundances in each sample. Per the source publication's procedure: Decombinator V4 was used to annotate the V gene, J gene and CDR3 of the TCR sequences. TCRs were defined as expanded if a significant change between any two time points was detected under a Poisson model with p below 0.0001. TCR abundances were normalised to the total number of TCRs sequenced in each sample and reported as counts per million. MAIT TCRs were defined by TRAV1-2 paired with TRAJ12, TRAJ20 or TRAJ33, and iNKT TCRs by TRAV10 paired with TRAJ18. A search of VDJdb, accessed on 1 November 2021, was run for TCRs annotated to CMV, EBV and SARS-CoV-2, with TCRs annotated for multiple antigens excluded. Clones were called with MiXCR by TCRdb after fastp trimmed the public reads at Q25, and only in-frame beta chains were retained. Each entry merges the rows of one CDR3 protein and shows their most common DNA and genes. It is TCRdb's table, rather than the study itself, that gives the V and J calls and clone size. The sample table lists approximately 67,000 distinct CDR3 sequences, more than 9% of them with a count of one. Jointly, the top ten make up around 4% of the sample.

Deletion took 2 bases off V and 0 bases off J, with a span of 11 bases between the germline ends. The CDR3 numbers 16 residues from cysteine through phenylalanine. The read is trimmed to its CDR3 DNA, 48 bases read in frame from base 1. Based on the germline V gene (reference sequence), the CDR1 and CDR2 sequences are SEHNR and FQNEAQ. Sequencing used whole blood. This receptor was obtained from an adult who was a healthcare worker with PCR-confirmed SARS-CoV-2 infection or an uninfected control (not recorded which). The rearrangement combines TRBV7-9 with TRBJ1-3; the D gene is possibly TRBD1, with 5 bases matching. In nucleotides, the sequence is TGTGCCAGCAGCTTACAGGGCCTGAGCTCTGGAAACACCATATATTTT. This is translated as CASSLQGLSSGNTIYF.